Following are 9 T cell receptor beta chains from one sample sequenced in a study of cytomegalovirus exposure and HLA in healthy donors. A multiplex PCR was run with 60 Vbeta primers and 13 Jbeta primers. Profiling relied on immunoSEQ multiplex PCR, and the TCRdb table lists in-frame clones only, not all of them. The table includes about 110,000 clones, approximately 74% detected once. Material: PBMCs. These TCRs come from a woman aged 40 to 49 in good health and CMV-seropositive.

The V gene is TRBV7-6, the J gene TRBJ2-7, with D possibly being TRBD1 (5 bases). Trimming stripped 5 bases from V and 0 bases from J, with 11 bases between. Germline CDR1 SGHVS, CDR2 FNYEAQ. This CDR3 has 14 amino acids. The CDR3 is CASSLTVNSYEQYF. CDR3 DNA sequence: TGTGCCAGCAGCCTGACAGTGAACTCCTACGAGCAGTACTTC.

V gene TRBV19 combines with J gene TRBJ1-5; no firm D call. Germline V gives CDR1 LNHDA, CDR2 SQIVND (reference sequence). CDR3 length: 15 residues. V was cut by 3 bases and J by 0 bases, with 9 bases left in between. DNA for the CDR3: TGTGCCAGTAGTATTACCGGGTATAGCAATCAGCCCCAGCATTTT. Residues: CASSITGYSNQPQHF.

The chain has TRBV2 and TRBJ2-7; TRBD1 might be the D (5 bases). This CDR3 contains 15 residues. Germline V gene data show CDR1 as SNHLY and CDR2 as FYNNEI. The V end lost 7 bases, the J end lost 0 bases, and 16 bases lay between the germline ends. The CDR3 DNA reads TGTGCCAGCAACCCGCAGGGCCAGAACTCCTACGAGCAGTACTTC. Encoded protein: CASNPQGQNSYEQYF. Filled out from reference TRBV2 and TRBJ2-7, the complete variable domain reads EPEVTQTPSHQVTQMGQEVILRCVPISNHLYFYWYRQILGQKVEFLVSFYNNEISEKSEIFDDQFSVERPDGSNFTLKIRSTKLEDSAMYFCASNPQGQNSYEQYFGPGTRLTVT.

The chain links TRBV13 to TRBJ1-4; D may be TRBD1 (5 bases). Per the germline V gene, CDR1 is PRHDT and CDR2 is FYEKMQ (reference sequence). Trimming took off 8 bases at V and 6 bases at J, with 16 bases between the two ends. The CDR3 runs to 14 residues. For the CDR3, the DNA is TGTGCCAGCGGGGGGGGACTGTCCGATGAAAAACTGTTTTTT. It translates to CASGGGLSDEKLFF.

This chain connects TRBV7-9 to TRBJ2-2; a weak D match, TRBD2 (5 bases). From germline, CDR1 is SEHNR and CDR2 FQNEAQ (reference sequence). The V end lost 1 base, the J end lost 1 base, and 13 bases lay between the germline ends. This CDR3 has 17 residues. CDR3 DNA: TGTGCCAGCAGCTTAGGAGGGTGGCGGGTGAACACCGGGGAGCTGTTTTTT. Its translation: CASSLGGWRVNTGELFF.

This chain uses TRBV6-1 with TRBJ1-2, with 7 bases aligning to TRBD1. Germline assignment: CDR1 MNHNS and CDR2 SASEGT. Trimming took 3 bases from V and 4 from J; bases not matched to a gene: 11. The CDR3 is 16 amino acids. The CDR3 here is CASSESGGGVVYGYTF. In DNA, the CDR3 is TGTGCCAGCAGTGAGAGTGGAGGGGGCGTCGTCTATGGCTACACCTTC.

J is TRBJ2-1 and V is TRBV14, with 7 bases identical to TRBD1. The ends lost 3 bases at V and 9 bases at J; junction bases unmatched: 8. Germline assignment: CDR1 SGHDN and CDR2 FVKESK. There are 14 residues in the CDR3. CDR3 DNA: TGTGCCAGCAGCCAGGCAGGGGGTCTCGGTGAGCAGTTCTTC. Residues: CASSQAGGLGEQFF.

This clone is labeled as medium-sized (0.01 to 0.1%). The V and J genes are TRBV7-9 and TRBJ2-7; perhaps TRBD2 as D (5 bases). The CDR3 runs 12 residues. Per germline, CDR1 SEHNR and CDR2 FQNEAQ (reference sequence). CDR3 coding DNA: TGTTCCGTTTCCGGGGAATGGTACGAGCAGTACTTC. Translated: CSVSGEWYEQYF.

The chain employs TRBV10-3 and TRBJ1-2; D is perhaps TRBD1 (6 bases). The V gene lost 10 bases and the J gene lost 7 bases, with 16 bases spanning the gap. The CDR3 length is 12 residues. The germline V gene encodes CDR1 ENHRY and CDR2 SYGVKD. In nucleotides, the CDR3 is TGTGCCACTGCACAGGGAGAAGGTGGCTACACCTTC. Translation: CATAQGEGGYTF.